The 27 T cell receptor beta chains given below trace back to one sample, sequenced in a study of blood T cell repertoires in COVID-19. Assay used: immunoSEQ multiplex PCR; TCRdb lists only in-frame clones, some missing. Of some 120,000 clones listed, roughly 87% are singletons. Sequences were obtained from peripheral blood. Receptor source: a man older than 75 with active or convalescent COVID-19.

The chain recombines TRBV7-6 with TRBJ2-1; perhaps TRBD1 as D (6 bases). V shed 5 bases and J shed 10 bases, with 12 bases lying between them. The CDR3 sequence is 12 residues long. Germline CDR1 reads SGHVS; CDR2 reads FNYEAQ. The CDR3 region is CASSPNQGEQFF. The DNA of the CDR3 is TGTGCCAGCAGCCCCAACCAGGGGGAGCAGTTCTTC.

The chain uses TRBV27 and TRBJ2-3; 9 positions agree with TRBD2. There are 14 residues in the CDR3. V trimming: 3 bases; J trimming: 4 bases; junction bases outside the gene matches: 2. Germline loops: CDR1 MNHEY, CDR2 SMNVEV (reference sequence). Here the CDR3 reads CASSFSGSPDTQYF. In DNA, the CDR3 is TGTGCCAGCAGTTTTAGCGGGAGCCCAGATACGCAGTATTTT.

V gene TRBV7-3 combines with J gene TRBJ2-3; a possible D gene is TRBD2 (6 bases). The CDR3 spans 17 residues. Germline V gives CDR1 SGHTA, CDR2 FQGTGA. V was shortened by 0 bases and J by 0 bases, with 13 bases between the two germline ends. The CDR3: CASSLTLGGGSTDTQYF. The CDR3, as DNA: TGTGCCAGCAGCTTAACGCTGGGGGGAGGAAGCACAGATACGCAGTATTTT.

J is TRBJ2-5 and V is TRBV11-2, with TRBD2 identical over 10 bases. This CDR3 contains 19 residues. Germline assignment: CDR1 SGHAT and CDR2 FQNNGV. V was pared by 6 bases and J by 1 base, with 17 bases of the junction left unmatched. CDR3 amino acids: CASSPRRRIAGGLQETQYF. The CDR3 DNA is TGTGCCAGCAGTCCTAGGAGGAGGATAGCGGGAGGACTCCAAGAGACCCAGTACTTC.

The sample holds a few counts of this clone. The chain couples TRBV9 to TRBJ2-2; 9 bases agree with TRBD1. This CDR3 has 15 amino acids. The trim removed 3 bases at V and 6 bases at J, leaving 6 bases unmatched. Germline CDR1 and CDR2: SGDLS and YYNGEE. For the CDR3, the DNA is TGTGCCAGCAGCGGCCGGGACAGGGCTTCCGGGGAGCTGTTTTTT. The encoded protein is CASSGRDRASGELFF.

The gene calls are TRBV5-6 and TRBJ1-1, with TRBD1 matching over 10 bases. This CDR3 has 13 amino acids. The junction had 1 base not matched to a gene; V was cut back by 4 bases and J by 4 bases. The germline CDR1 and CDR2 sequences are SGHDT and YYEEEE. The chain's CDR3 is CASSRTGGTEAFF. The CDR3 region has the DNA TGTGCCAGCAGCCGGACAGGGGGCACTGAAGCTTTCTTT.

V and J are TRBV7-9 and TRBJ1-2, with 8 nucleotides matching TRBD1. The CDR3 is made up of 15 amino acids. Germline CDR1 is SEHNR and CDR2 is FQNEAQ (reference sequence). Trimming took 0 bases from V and 3 from J; bases not matched to a gene: 3. The CDR3 DNA reads as TGTGCCAGCAGCTTAGCCGACAGGGGCTACTATGGCTACACCTTC. It translates to CASSLADRGYYGYTF.

This clone occurred once. The rearrangement uses TRBV5-8 and TRBJ1-5; D not certain. The V gene's germline CDR1 is SGHTS and CDR2 YDEGEE. Trimming removed 2 bases from V and 6 bases from J, with 9 bases in between. This CDR3 is 13 amino acids long. The CDR3 protein is CASSLEEFQPQHF. The CDR3 region has the DNA TGTGCCAGCAGCTTAGAGGAATTTCAGCCCCAGCATTTT.

The chain is built from TRBV6-5 and TRBJ1-5; 8 positions agree with TRBD1. CDR1 and CDR2 from the germline V gene are MNHEY and SVGAGI. This CDR3 spans 15 amino acids. Losses at the gene ends were 6 bases for V and 4 bases for J; bases not matched to a gene: 8. The CDR3 sequence is CASRTTGVPNQPQHF. The CDR3 DNA follows: TGTGCCAGCAGAACGACAGGGGTCCCTAATCAGCCCCAGCATTTT.

V is TRBV5-3 and J is TRBJ1-5, with D perhaps matching TRBD1 (5 bases). TRBV5-3 has ORF status, its function being uncertain. V was pared by 4 bases and J by 3 bases, with 26 bases between. The CDR3 loop spans 19 amino acids. For the CDR3, the DNA is TGTGCCAGAAGCCACACCCAACATTCGACAGCATGCAACAATCAGCCCCAGCATTTT. Its translation is CARSHTQHSTACNNQPQHF.

V and J are TRBV12-5 and TRBJ2-1; the match to TRBD1 covers 7 bases. The V segment lost 1 base and the J segment 4 bases; nucleotides outside the gene matches: 10. The CDR3 loop spans 17 amino acids. Germline CDR1 is LGHNT and CDR2 is FRNRAP. CDR3 coding DNA: TGTGCTAGTGGTTTGGGAGACCCAGGGACAGCTTACAATGAGCAGTTCTTC. Its translation: CASGLGDPGTAYNEQFF. Looking up the rest from reference TRBV12-5 and TRBJ2-1 gives the full variable domain: DARVTQTPRHKVTEMGQEVTMRCQPILGHNTVFWYRQTMMQGLELLAYFRNRAPLDDSGMPKDRFSAEMPDATLATLKIQPSEPRDSAVYFCASGLGDPGTAYNEQFFGPGTRLTVL.

The chain carries TRBV4-1 and TRBJ2-7; 9 bases match TRBD2. V lost 1 base and J lost 4; bases outside the gene matches: 5. Germline CDR1 MGHRA, CDR2 YSYEKL. The CDR3 loop spans 15 amino acids. CDR3 in amino acids: CASSQGGLARYEQYF. CDR3 in DNA: TGCGCCAGCAGCCAAGGGGGACTAGCACGTTACGAGCAGTACTTC.

This sequence joins TRBV5-1 and TRBJ1-1, with 7 nucleotides matching TRBD1. After removal of 0 bases from V and 4 bases from J, the junction contained 9 bases not matched to a gene. The CDR3 loop spans 16 amino acids. Germline CDR1 is SGHRS and CDR2 is YFSETQ. The CDR3 protein is CASSLVIDRAATEAFF. In DNA form, the CDR3 reads TGCGCCAGCAGCTTGGTCATCGACAGGGCGGCCACTGAAGCTTTCTTT.

This chain connects TRBV5-1 to TRBJ2-7; D may be TRBD1 (6 bases). The CDR3 is made up of 17 amino acids. Deletions cut 1 base from V and 4 bases from J, with 21 bases between. CDR1 SGHRS and CDR2 YFSETQ come from the germline V gene. CDR3 DNA sequence: TGCGCCAGCAGCTTGACCTCATTGCAGGTCAGGGGTTACGAGCAGTACTTC. This codes for CASSLTSLQVRGYEQYF.

This sequence joins TRBV11-1 and TRBJ2-3, with D possibly matching TRBD2 (6 bases). Germline V CDR1 and CDR2: SGHAT, FQDESV (reference sequence). With 3 bases removed from V and 3 bases from J, the gap between germline ends came to 13 bases. The CDR3 is 15 amino acids. The CDR3 bases are TGTGCCAGCAGCTTGGGGAGGTGGGGAACAGATACGCAGTATTTT. Its protein is CASSLGRWGTDTQYF. The complete variable domain, with remaining parts taken from reference TRBV11-1 and TRBJ2-3, reads EAEVAQSPRYKITEKSQAVAFWCDPISGHATLYWYRQILGQGPELLVQFQDESVVDDSQLPKDRFSAERLKGVDSTLKIQPAELGDSAMYLCASSLGRWGTDTQYFGPGTRLTVL.

This chain links TRBV9 with TRBJ1-6; 9 bases agree with TRBD1. The CDR3 extends over 15 amino acids. J lost 7 bases, V lost 3 bases, and 5 bases had no gene match. Germline values: CDR1 SGDLS, CDR2 YYNGEE. The CDR3 DNA reads as TGTGCCAGCAGCGCCGGACAGGGGAGGAATTCACCCCTCCACTTT. It codes for CASSAGQGRNSPLHF.

Of note for this clone: Other DNA sequences in this specimen translate into the identical CDR3. The rearrangement joins TRBV30 to TRBJ1-5; D might be TRBD1 (5 bases). CDR3 length: 13 residues. V was cut by 0 bases and J by 4 bases, with 7 bases left in between. Germline V gene lookup returns CDR1 GTSNPN and CDR2 SVGIG (reference sequence). In DNA, the CDR3 is TGTGCCTGGAGTGTTAGGGGAAATCAGCCCCAGCATTTT. Translated, it gives CAWSVRGNQPQHF. Supplemented by reference TRBV30 and TRBJ1-5, the full variable domain reads SQTIHQWPATLVQPVGSPLSLECTVEGTSNPNLYWYRQAAGRGLQLLFYSVGIGQISSEVPQNLSASRPQDRQFILSSKKLLLSDSGFYLCAWSVRGNQPQHFGDGTRLSIL.

The rearrangement joins TRBV2 to TRBJ2-1; 8 nucleotides line up with TRBD2. The V gene end was trimmed by 6 bases and the J gene end by 4 bases; junction bases not matched to a gene: 8. The V gene's germline CDR1 is SNHLY and CDR2 FYNNEI. The CDR3 covers 15 residues. CDR3 in DNA: TGTGCCAGCAGACCCACTAGCGGATTATACAATGAGCAGTTCTTC. Amino acid sequence: CASRPTSGLYNEQFF.

This chain uses TRBV19 with TRBJ1-1, with D perhaps matching TRBD1 (6 bases). This CDR3 is built from 10 residues. CDR1 is LNHDA and CDR2 is SQIVND in the germline V gene (reference sequence). Trimming took off 6 bases at V and 9 bases at J, with 8 bases between the two ends. CDR3 amino acids: CASRGQKAFF. DNA for the CDR3: TGTGCCAGTAGAGGACAGAAAGCTTTCTTT.

This clone was observed a single time. CDR3 in amino acids: CASRTGARTGELFF. Here the CDR3 DNA reads TGTGCCAGCAGGACAGGGGCACGGACCGGGGAGCTGTTTTTT. The rearrangement links TRBV6-4 to TRBJ2-2; 8 bases match TRBD1. Trimming at V came to 6 bases and at J to 5 bases, leaving 5 bases not matched to a gene. The V gene's germline CDR1 is MRHNA and CDR2 SNTAGT. The CDR3 consists of 14 residues.

This clone was counted a few times. This chain connects TRBV6-6 to TRBJ2-7; 8 bases map to TRBD2. From germline, CDR1 is MNHNY and CDR2 SVGAGI (reference sequence). The J segment lost 0 bases and the V segment lost 2 bases, leaving 3 bases of the junction unmatched. The CDR3 contains 15 residues. This CDR3 reads CASSYVAGYSYEQYF. CDR3 DNA sequence: TGTGCCAGCAGTTACGTAGCGGGGTACTCCTACGAGCAGTACTTC.

CDR3 nucleotide sequence: TGTGCCAGCGGGGACAGAAACTATGGCTACACCTTC. Its translation: CASGDRNYGYTF. V gene TRBV28 combines with J gene TRBJ1-2, with 7 bases identical to TRBD1. The V and J ends lost 8 bases and 2 bases, in that order; junction bases with no gene match: 2. The CDR3 length is 12 residues. The germline CDR1 and CDR2 sequences are MDHEN and SYDVKM.

This rearrangement joins TRBV6-5 to TRBJ2-1; 7 nucleotides match TRBD2. Germline V gene lookup returns CDR1 MNHEY and CDR2 SVGAGI. The CDR3 loop spans 15 amino acids. Trimming at V came to 6 bases and at J to 8 bases, leaving 13 bases not matched to a gene. The CDR3 DNA reads as TGTGCCAGCAGCCGCAGCGCGGGAGAACGGGATGAGCAGTTCTTC. This encodes CASSRSAGERDEQFF.

To note about this clone: The sample contains more than one DNA sequence encoding this CDR3. The rearrangement links TRBV5-1 to TRBJ1-2; tentative D call: TRBD1 (6 bases). The CDR3 length is 13 residues. Germline V gene lookup returns CDR1 SGHRS and CDR2 YFSETQ. Trimming stripped 1 base from V and 2 bases from J, with 6 bases between. This chain's CDR3 is CASSLQGNYGYTF. The CDR3 coding sequence is TGCGCCAGCAGCTTGCAGGGGAACTATGGCTACACCTTC.

This rearrangement joins TRBV6-5 to TRBJ1-2; 7 nucleotides agree with TRBD1. CDR1 and CDR2 (germline): MNHEY, SVGAGI. The J segment lost 6 bases and the V segment lost 6 bases, leaving 7 bases of the junction unmatched. This CDR3 has 13 amino acids. The CDR3 coding sequence is TGTGCCAGCAGCACAGGGGTATTTCATGGCTACACCTTC. This encodes CASSTGVFHGYTF.

The rearrangement uses TRBV4-3 and TRBJ2-3; 8 bases fit TRBD1. Losses at the gene ends were 2 bases for V and 2 bases for J; bases not matched to a gene: 9. Germline lookup yields CDR1 LGHNA and CDR2 YSLEER. This CDR3 comprises 17 residues. CDR3 amino acids: CASSQSGTGSITDTQYF. For the CDR3, the DNA is TGCGCCAGCAGCCAATCCGGGACAGGCTCCATCACAGATACGCAGTATTTT.

The chain uses TRBV7-9 and TRBJ2-5, with 8 positions matching TRBD1. CDR1 is SEHNR, CDR2 FQNEAQ, per germline (reference sequence). Losses at the gene ends were 3 bases for V and 4 bases for J; bases not matched to a gene: 7. The CDR3 contains 15 residues. DNA of the CDR3: TGTGCCAGCAGCTTCGACAGGGGAAGAGGAGAGACCCAGTACTTC. Encoded protein: CASSFDRGRGETQYF.